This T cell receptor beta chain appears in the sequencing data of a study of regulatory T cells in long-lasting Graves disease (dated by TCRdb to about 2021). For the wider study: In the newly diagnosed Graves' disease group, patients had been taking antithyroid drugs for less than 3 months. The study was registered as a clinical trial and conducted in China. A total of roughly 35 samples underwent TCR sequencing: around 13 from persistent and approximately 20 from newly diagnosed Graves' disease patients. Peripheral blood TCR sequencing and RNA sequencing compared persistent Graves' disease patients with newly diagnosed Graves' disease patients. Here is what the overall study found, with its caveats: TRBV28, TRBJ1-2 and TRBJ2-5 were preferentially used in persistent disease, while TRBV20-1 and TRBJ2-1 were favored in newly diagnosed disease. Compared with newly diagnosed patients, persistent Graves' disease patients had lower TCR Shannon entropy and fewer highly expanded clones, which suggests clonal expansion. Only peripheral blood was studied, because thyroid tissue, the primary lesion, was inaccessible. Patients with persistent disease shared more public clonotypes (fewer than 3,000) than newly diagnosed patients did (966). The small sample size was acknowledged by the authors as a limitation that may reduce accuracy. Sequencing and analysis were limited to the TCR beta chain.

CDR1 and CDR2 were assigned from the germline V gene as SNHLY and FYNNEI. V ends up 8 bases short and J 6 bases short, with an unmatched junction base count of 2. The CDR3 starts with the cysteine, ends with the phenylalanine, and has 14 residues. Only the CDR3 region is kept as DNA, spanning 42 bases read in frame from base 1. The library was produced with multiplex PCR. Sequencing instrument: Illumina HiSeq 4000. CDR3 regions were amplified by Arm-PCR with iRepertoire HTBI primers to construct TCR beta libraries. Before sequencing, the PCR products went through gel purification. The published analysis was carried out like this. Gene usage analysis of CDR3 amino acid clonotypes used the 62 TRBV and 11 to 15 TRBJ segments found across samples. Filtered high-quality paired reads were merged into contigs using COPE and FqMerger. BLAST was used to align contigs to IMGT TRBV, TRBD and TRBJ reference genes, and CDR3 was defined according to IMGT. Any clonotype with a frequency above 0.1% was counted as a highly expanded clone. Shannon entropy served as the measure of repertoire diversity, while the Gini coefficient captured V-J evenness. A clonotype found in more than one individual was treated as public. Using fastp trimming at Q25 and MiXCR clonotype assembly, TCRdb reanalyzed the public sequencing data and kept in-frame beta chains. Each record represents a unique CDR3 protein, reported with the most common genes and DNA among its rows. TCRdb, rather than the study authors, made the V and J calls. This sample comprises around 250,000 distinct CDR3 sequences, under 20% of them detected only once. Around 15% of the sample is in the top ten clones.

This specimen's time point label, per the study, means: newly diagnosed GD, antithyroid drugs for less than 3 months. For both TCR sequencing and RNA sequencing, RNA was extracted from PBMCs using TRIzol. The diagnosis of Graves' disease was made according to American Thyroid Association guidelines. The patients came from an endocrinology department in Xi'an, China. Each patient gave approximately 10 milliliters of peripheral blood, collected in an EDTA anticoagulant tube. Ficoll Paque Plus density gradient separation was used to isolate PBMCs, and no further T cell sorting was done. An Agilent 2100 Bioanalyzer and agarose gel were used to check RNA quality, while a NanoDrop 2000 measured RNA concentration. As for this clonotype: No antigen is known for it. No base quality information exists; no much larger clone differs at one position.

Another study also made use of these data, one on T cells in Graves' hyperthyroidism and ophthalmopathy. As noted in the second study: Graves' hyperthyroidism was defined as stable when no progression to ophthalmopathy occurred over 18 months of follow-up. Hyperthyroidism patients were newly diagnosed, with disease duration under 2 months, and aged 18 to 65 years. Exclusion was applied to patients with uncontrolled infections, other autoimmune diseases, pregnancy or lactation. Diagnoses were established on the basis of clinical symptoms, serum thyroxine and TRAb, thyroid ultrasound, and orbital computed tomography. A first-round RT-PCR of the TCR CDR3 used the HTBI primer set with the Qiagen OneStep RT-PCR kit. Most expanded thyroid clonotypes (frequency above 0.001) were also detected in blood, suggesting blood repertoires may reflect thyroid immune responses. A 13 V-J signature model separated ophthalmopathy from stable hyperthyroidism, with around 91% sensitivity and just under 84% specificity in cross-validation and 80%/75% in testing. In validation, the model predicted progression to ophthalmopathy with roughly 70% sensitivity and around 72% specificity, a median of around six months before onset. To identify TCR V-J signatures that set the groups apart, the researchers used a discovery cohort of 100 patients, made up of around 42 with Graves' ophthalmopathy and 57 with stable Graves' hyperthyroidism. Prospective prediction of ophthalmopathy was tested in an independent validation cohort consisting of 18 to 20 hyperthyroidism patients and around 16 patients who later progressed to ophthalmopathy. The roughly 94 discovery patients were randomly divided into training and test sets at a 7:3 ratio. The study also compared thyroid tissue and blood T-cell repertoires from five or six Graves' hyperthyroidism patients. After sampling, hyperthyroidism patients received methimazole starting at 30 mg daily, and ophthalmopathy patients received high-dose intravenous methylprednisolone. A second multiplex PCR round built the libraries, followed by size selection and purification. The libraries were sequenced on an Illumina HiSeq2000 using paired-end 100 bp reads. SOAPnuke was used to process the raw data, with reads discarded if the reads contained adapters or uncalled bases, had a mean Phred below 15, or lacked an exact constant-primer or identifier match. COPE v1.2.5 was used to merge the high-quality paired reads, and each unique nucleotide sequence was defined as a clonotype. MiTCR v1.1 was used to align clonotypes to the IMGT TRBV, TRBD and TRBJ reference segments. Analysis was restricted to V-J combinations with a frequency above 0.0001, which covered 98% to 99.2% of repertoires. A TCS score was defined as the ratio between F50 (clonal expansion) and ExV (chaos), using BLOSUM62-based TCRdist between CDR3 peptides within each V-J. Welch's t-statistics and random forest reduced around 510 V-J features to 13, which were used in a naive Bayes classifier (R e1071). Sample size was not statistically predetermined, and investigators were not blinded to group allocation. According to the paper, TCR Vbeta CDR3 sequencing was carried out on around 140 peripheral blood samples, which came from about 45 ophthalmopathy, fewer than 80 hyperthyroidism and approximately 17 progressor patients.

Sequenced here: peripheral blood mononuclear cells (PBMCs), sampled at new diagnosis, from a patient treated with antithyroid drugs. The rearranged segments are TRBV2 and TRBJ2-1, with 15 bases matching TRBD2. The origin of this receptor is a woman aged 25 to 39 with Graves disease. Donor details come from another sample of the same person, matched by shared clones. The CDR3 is CASPGLAGGNEQFF. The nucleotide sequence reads TGTGCCAGCCCGGGACTAGCGGGGGGCAATGAGCAGTTCTTC.